The entry that follows covers one T cell receptor beta chain sequence. Its cognate antigen is unknown. Addition of UMIs with a 6-nucleotide sample barcode was achieved by template switching. TCRdb re-called the 5' RACE reads and gives one entry per CDR3 protein, without DNA. The ten top clones account for 1.5% to 2%, within a sample of more than 100,000 distinct CDR3 sequences. This entry is derived from a study of monozygotic twins with inflammatory bowel disease. This CDR3 has 16 amino acids. The V gene's germline CDR1 is DFQATT and CDR2 SNEGSKA (reference sequence). General study findings and limits: IBD patients, compared with healthy twins, shared fewer clonotypes with others (especially with disease activity).

Sequences were obtained from blood. The TCR comes from a human donor with ulcerative colitis or Crohn's disease, or a healthy co-twin of an affected twin (not recorded which). The V call is TRBV20-1, the J call TRBJ1-6. The CDR3 protein is CSARRGGACDNSPLHF.